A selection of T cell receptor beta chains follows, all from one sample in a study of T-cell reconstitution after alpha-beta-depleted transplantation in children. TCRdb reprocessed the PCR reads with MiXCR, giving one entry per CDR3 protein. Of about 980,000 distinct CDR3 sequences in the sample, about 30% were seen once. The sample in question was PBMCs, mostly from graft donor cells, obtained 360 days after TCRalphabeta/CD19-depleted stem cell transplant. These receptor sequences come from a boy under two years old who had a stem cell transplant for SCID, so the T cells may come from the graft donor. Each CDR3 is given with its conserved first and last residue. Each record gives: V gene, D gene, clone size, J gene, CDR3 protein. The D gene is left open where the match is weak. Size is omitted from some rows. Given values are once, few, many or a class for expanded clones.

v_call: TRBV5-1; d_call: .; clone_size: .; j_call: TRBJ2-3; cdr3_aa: CASNRRGARTDTQYF
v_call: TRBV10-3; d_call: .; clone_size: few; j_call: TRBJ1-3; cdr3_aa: CAISEQAGNTIYF
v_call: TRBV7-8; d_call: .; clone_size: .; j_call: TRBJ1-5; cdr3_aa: CASSSGQHQPQHF
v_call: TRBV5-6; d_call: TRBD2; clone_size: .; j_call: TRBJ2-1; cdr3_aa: CASSPSTSGLYNEQFF
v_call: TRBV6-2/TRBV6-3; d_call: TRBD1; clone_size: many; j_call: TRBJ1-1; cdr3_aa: CASSTPLQGVEAFF
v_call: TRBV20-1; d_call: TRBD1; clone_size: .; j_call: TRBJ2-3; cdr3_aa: CSAGETGPEFTDTQYF
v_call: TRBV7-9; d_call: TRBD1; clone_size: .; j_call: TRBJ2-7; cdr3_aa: CASTQGVGDYEQYF
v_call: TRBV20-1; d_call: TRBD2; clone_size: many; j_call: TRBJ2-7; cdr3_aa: CSARAGGGPSYEQYF
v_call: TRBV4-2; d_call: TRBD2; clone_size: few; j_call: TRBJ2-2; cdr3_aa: CASSHPWRGGETGELFF
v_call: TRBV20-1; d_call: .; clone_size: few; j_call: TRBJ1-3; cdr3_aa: CSARDAIRAASGNTIYF
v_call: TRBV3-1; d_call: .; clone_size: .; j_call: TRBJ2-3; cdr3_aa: CASSLTNTQYF
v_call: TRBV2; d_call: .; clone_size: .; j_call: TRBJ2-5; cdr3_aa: CASSDPLTSGETQYF
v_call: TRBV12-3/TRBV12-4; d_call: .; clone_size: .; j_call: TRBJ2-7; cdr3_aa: CASCWGREQYF
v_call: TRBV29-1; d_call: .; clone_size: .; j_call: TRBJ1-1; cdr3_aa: CSVIQARYTEAFF
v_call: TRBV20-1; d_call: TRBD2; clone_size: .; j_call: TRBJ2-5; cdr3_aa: CSANPFHSGEKQETQYF
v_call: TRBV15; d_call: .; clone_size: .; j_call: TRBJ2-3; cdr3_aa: CATSMFGRGEIGQYF
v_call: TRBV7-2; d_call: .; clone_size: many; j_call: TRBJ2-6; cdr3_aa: CASSLLGSSGANVLTF
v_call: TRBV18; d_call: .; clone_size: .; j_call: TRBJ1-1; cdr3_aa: CASSPHPTEAFF
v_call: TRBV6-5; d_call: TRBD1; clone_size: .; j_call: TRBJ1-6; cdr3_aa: CASSYDGQGASPLHF
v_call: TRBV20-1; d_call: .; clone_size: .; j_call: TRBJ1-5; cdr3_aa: CSASLLGRLNQPQHF
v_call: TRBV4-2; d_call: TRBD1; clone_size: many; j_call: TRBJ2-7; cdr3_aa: CASSQAGTGDSEQYF
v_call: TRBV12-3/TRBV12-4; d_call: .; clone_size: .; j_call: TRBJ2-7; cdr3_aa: CASGERAALHRSEQYF
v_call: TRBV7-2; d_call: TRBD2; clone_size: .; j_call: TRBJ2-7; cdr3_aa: CASSLASGVYEQYF
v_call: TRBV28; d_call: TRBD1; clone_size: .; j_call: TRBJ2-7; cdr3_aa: CASSDRVGEQYF
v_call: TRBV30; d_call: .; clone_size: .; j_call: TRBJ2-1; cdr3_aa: CAWSVKGPRGQFF
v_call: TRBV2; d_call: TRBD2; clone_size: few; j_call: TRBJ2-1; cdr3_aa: CASKSEASGGNEQFF
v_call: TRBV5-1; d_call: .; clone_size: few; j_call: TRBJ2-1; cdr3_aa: CASSLARLNNEQFF
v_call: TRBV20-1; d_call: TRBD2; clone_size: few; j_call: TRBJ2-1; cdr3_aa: CSARALADLYNEQFF
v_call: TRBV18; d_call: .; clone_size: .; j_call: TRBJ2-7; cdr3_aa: CASSPVTGRNEQYF
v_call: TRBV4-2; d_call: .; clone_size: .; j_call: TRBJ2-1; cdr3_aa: CASSHPQPGPASYNEQFF
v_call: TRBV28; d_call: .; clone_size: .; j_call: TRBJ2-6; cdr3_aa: CASSRQASGANVLTF
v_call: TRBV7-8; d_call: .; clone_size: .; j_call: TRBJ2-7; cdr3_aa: CASSFLGDGSYEQYF
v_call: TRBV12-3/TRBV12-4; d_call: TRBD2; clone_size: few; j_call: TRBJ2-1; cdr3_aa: CASSFPSLAGDYNEQFF
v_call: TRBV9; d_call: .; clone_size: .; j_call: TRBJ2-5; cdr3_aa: CASSPREREETQYF
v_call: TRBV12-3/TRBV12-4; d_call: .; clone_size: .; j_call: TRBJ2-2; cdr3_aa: CASSFGTPNGELFF
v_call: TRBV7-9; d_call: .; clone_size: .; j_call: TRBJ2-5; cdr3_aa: CASSQRGPRETQHF
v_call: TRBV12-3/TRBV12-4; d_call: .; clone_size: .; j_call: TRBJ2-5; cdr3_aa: CASSPALRETQYF
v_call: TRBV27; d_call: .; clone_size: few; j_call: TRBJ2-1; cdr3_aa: CAIPPLGYNEQFF
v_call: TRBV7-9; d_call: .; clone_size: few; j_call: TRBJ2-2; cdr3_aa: CASSLFTPNTGELFF
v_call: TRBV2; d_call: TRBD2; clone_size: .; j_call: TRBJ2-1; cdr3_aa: CASRILAGGGAYNEQFF
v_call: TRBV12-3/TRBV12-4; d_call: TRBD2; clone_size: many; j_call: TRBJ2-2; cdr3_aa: CASSRGGARELFF
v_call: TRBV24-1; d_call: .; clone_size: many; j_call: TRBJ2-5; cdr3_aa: CATSDPPGNTLSETQYF
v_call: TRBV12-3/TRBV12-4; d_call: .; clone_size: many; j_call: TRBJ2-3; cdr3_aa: CASSLGGPSTDTQYF
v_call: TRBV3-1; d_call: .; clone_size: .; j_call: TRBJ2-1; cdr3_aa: CASSPRALGEQFF
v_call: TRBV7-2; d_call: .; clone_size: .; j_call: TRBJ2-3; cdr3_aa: CASSPIWGPPDTQYF
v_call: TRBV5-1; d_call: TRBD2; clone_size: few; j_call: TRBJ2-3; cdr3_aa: CASSLGLAGSSTDTQYF